Listed below are T cell receptor beta chains from one sample, sequenced in a study of blood T cell repertoires in COVID-19. Generated by immunoSEQ multiplex PCR, the TCRdb table keeps only in-frame clones and is missing some. The sample contains 650,000 to 800,000 clones, around 89% of which appear only once. Sample: peripheral blood. The receptors here all came from a woman aged 18-29 years with acute or convalescent COVID-19. Both conserved end residues are part of each CDR3. The order of the fields is J gene, D gene, V gene, CDR3 protein, CDR3 DNA. The D gene is left open where the match is weak.

TRBJ1-2,TRBD1,TRBV4-1,CASSLRTGGVLPYGYTF,TGCGCCAGCAGCCTTCGGACAGGGGGGGTCCTACCCTATGGCTACACCTTC
TRBJ2-1,-,TRBV3-1/TRBV3-2,CASRVQGVNEQFF,TGTGCCAGCAGGGTCCAAGGGGTAAATGAGCAGTTCTTC
TRBJ2-3,-,TRBV9,CASSVYSGPRADTQYF,TGTGCCAGCAGCGTATACTCAGGACCGCGGGCAGATACGCAGTATTTT
TRBJ2-7,-,TRBV2,CASSESGRVEYF,TGTGCCAGCAGTGAGTCCGGCAGGGTGGAGTACTTC
TRBJ1-2,-,TRBV6-6,CASAYVAPGYTF,TGTGCCAGCGCTTATGTGGCTCCTGGCTACACCTTC
TRBJ1-1,-,TRBV21-1,CASSKVGEVWGQSEAFF,TGTGCCAGCAGCAAAGTGGGGGAGGTCTGGGGCCAATCTGAAGCTTTCTTT
TRBJ1-4,-,TRBV24-1,CATSDSDRSEKLFF,TGTGCCACCAGTGATTCGGACAGAAGCGAAAAACTGTTTTTT
TRBJ1-2,-,TRBV6-6,CASSYENYYGYTF,TGTGCCAGCAGTTACGAGAACTACTATGGCTACACCTTC
TRBJ2-7,-,TRBV5-1,CASSLRAGEQYF,TGCGCCAGCAGCTTGAGGGCAGGGGAGCAGTACTTC
TRBJ2-7,-,TRBV15,CATSGSRAYEQYF,TGTGCCACCAGCGGCTCTCGGGCCTACGAGCAGTACTTC
TRBJ1-2,TRBD1,TRBV14,CASSQVGQGRIGDYGYTF,TGTGCCAGCAGCCAAGTGGGACAGGGGAGAATTGGTGACTATGGCTACACCTTC
TRBJ2-1,-,TRBV19,CASSPYSSSSYNEQFF,TGTGCCAGTAGTCCTTACTCAAGTAGCTCCTACAATGAGCAGTTCTTC